Sequencing of this TCR beta chain was carried out in a study of regulatory T cells in long-lasting Graves disease. The study, taken as a whole, reports: Favored gene segments in persistent disease were TRBV28, TRBJ1-2 and TRBJ2-5.

Arm-PCR of CDR3 regions with iRepertoire HTBI primers generated TCR beta libraries. MiXCR, applied by TCRdb to the multiplex PCR reads, yields one record per CDR3 protein. The data contain 550,000 to 600,000 distinct CDR3 sequences, about 15% of them singletons. Indicated time point: newly diagnosed GD, antithyroid drugs for less than 3 months. Researchers made the TCR library from RNA that was extracted from PBMCs. Doctors identified Graves' disease using the American Thyroid Association guidelines. In its sample, this clonotype was seen many times. Its antigen is unidentified. The CDR3 contains 15 residues. V lost 5 bases, J lost 1 base, and 16 bases lay in between. Per the germline V gene, CDR1 is SGHRS and CDR2 is YFSETQ. This same sample was also part of a study on T cells in Graves' hyperthyroidism and ophthalmopathy. From that paper: When the TCR CDR3 underwent first-round RT-PCR, the HTBI primer set was used. A model using 13 V-J features told ophthalmopathy apart from stable hyperthyroidism.

This sequence joins TRBV5-1 and TRBJ2-7, with TRBD1 as a possible D gene (5 bases). This clonotype originated in a man between 18 and 29 years old with Graves disease. The sample consisted of peripheral blood mononuclear cells (PBMCs), taken at new diagnosis, from a patient treated with antithyroid drugs. CDR3 DNA sequence: TGCGCCAGCAGAGAGGCAGGGTCGATGTCCTACGAGCAGTACTTC. It translates to CASREAGSMSYEQYF.